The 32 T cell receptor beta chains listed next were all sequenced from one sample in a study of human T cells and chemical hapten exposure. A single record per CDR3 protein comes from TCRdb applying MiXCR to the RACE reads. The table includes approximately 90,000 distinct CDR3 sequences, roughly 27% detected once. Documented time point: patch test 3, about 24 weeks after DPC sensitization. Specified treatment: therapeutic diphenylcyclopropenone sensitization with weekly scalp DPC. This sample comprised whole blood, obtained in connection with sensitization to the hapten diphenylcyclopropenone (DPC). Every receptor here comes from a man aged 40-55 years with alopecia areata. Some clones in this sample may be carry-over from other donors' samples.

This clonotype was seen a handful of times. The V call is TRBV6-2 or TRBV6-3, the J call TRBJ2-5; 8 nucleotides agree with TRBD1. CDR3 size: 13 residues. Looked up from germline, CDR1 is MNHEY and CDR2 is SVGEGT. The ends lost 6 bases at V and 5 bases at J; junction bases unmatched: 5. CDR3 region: CASRPTGDETQYF. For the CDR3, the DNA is TGTGCCAGCAGACCGACAGGGGATGAGACCCAGTACTTC.

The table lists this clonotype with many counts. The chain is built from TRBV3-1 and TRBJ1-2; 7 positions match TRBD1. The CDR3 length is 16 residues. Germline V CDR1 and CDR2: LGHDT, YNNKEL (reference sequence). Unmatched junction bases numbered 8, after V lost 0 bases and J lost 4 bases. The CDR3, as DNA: TGTGCCAGCAGCCAAGAAGGGGGCAGGTGCGCCTATGGCTACACCTTC. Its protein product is CASSQEGGRCAYGYTF.

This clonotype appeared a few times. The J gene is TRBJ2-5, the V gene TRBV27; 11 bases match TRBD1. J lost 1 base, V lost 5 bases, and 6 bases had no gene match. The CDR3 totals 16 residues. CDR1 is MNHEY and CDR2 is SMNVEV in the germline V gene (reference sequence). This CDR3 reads CASSIGTGGLQETQYF. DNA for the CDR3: TGTGCCAGCAGTATCGGGACAGGGGGACTCCAAGAGACCCAGTACTTC.

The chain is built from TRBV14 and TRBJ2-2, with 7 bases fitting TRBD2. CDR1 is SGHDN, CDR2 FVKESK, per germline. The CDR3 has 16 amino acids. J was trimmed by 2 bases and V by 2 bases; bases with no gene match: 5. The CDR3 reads CASSQRLAINTGELFF. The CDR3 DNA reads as TGTGCCAGCAGCCAAAGACTAGCAATTAACACCGGGGAGCTGTTTTTT.

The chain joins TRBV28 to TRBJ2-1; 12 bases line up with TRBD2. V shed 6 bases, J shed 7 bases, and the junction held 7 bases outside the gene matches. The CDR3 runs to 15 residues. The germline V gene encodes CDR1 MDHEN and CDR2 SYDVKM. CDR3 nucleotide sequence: TGTGCCAGCAGACCTCTAGCGGGAGGGCTTAATGAGCAGTTCTTC. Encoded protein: CASRPLAGGLNEQFF.

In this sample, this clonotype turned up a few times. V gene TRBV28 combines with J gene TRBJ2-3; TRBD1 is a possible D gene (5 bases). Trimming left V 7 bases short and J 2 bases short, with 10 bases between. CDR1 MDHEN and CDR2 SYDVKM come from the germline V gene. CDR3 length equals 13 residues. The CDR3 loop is CASTQGATDTQYF. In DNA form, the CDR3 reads TGTGCCAGCACCCAAGGGGCCACAGATACGCAGTATTTT.

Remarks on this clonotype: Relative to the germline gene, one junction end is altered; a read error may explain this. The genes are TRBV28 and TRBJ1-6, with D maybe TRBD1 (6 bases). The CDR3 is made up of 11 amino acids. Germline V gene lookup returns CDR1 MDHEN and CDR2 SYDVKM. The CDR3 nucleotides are TGTGCCTGCAGGGGTGATTCACCCCTCCACTTT. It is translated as CACRGDSPLHF.

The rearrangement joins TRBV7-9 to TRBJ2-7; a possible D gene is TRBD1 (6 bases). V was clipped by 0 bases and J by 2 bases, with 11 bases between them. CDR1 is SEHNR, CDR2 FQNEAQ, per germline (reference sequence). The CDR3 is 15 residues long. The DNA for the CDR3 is TGTGCCAGCAGCTTAGCACAGGGCTATGCCTACGAGCAGTACTTC. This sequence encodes CASSLAQGYAYEQYF.

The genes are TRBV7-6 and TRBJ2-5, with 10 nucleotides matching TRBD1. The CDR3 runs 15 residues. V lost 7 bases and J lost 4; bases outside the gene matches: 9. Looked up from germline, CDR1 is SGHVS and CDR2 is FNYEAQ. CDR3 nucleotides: TGTGCCAGCACCTTTGGGGACAGGGGAGGAGAGACCCAGTACTTC. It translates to CASTFGDRGGETQYF.

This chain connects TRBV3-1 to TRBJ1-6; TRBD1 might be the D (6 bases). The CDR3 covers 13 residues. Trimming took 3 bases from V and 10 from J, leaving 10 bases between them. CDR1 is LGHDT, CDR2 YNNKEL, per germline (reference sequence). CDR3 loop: CASSQGASSPLHF. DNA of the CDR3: TGTGCCAGCAGCCAGGGGGCAAGCTCACCCCTCCACTTT.

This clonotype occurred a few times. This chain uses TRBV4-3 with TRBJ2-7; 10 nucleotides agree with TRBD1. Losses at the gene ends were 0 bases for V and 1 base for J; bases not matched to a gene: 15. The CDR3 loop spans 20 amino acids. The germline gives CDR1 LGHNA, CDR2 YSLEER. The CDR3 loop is CASSQEAGQGTYDVSYEQYF. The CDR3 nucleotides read TGCGCCAGCAGCCAAGAGGCGGGACAGGGGACTTATGATGTGTCCTACGAGCAGTACTTC.

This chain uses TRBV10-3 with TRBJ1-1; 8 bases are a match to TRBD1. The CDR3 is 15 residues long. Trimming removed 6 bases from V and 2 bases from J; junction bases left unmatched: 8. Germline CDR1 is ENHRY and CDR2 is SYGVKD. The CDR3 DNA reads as TGTGCCATCAGGGCTACAGGGGGAAGTAACACTGAAGCTTTCTTT. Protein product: CAIRATGGSNTEAFF.

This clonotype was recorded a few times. The CDR3: CSASSGKADTQYF. CDR3 in DNA: TGCAGTGCTAGTAGCGGGAAGGCAGATACGCAGTATTTT. V is TRBV20-1 and J is TRBJ2-3, with 8 bases identical to TRBD2. Germline-derived CDR1 and CDR2 are DFQATT and SNEGSKA (reference sequence). The V segment lost 3 bases and the J segment 4 bases; nucleotides outside the gene matches: 3. The CDR3 runs to 13 residues.

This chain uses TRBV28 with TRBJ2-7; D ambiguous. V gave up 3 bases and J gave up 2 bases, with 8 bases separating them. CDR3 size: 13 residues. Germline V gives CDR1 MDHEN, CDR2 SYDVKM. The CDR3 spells CASSLGRTYEQYF. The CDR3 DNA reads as TGTGCCAGCAGTTTGGGCAGAACCTACGAGCAGTACTTC.

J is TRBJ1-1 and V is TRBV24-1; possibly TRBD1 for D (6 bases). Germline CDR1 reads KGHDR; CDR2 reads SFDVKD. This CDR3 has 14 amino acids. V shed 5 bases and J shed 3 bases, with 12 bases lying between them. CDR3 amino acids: CATSASGGHTEAFF. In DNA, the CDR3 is TGTGCCACCAGTGCATCCGGGGGGCACACTGAAGCTTTCTTT.

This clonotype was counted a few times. The CDR3 loop reads CASSLYRTASTDTQYF. The DNA for the CDR3 is TGTGCCAGCAGTTTATACCGCACGGCTAGCACAGATACGCAGTATTTT. The V and J genes are TRBV27 and TRBJ2-3; no definite D call. Trimming left V 1 base short and J 0 bases short, with 11 bases between. From germline, CDR1 is MNHEY and CDR2 SMNVEV (reference sequence). The CDR3 is 16 amino acids.

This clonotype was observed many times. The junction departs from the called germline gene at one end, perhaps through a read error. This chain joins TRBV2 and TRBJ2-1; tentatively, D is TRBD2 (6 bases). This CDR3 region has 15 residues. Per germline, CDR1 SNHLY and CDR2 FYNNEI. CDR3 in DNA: TGTGCCAGCAGGGAAGCGGGCCTCTCCTACAATGAGCAGTTCTTC. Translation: CASREAGLSYNEQFF.

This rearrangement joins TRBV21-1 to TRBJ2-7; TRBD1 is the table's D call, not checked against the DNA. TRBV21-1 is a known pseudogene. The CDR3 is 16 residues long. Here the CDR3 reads CASSKGTGTGTNEQYF. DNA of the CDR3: TGTGCCAGCAGCAAAGGGACCGGGACAGGGACAAACGAGCAGTACTTC.

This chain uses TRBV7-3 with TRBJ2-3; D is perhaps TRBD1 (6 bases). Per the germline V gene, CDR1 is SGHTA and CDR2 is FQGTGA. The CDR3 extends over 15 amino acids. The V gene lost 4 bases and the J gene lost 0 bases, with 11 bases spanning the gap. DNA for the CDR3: TGTGCCAGCAGCTCAACAGGGTGGAGCACAGATACGCAGTATTTT. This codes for CASSSTGWSTDTQYF.

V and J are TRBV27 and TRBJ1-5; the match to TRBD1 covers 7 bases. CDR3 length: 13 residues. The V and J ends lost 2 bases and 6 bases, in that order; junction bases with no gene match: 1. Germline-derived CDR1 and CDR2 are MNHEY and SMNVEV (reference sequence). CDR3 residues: CASSLTGAQPQHF. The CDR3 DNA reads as TGTGCCAGCAGTTTAACAGGGGCTCAGCCCCAGCATTTT.

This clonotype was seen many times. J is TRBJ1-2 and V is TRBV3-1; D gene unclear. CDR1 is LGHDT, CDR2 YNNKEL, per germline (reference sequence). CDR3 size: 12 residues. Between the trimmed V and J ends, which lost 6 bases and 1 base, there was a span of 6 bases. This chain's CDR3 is CASRGNNYGYTF. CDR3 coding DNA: TGTGCCAGCAGGGGAAATAACTATGGCTACACCTTC.

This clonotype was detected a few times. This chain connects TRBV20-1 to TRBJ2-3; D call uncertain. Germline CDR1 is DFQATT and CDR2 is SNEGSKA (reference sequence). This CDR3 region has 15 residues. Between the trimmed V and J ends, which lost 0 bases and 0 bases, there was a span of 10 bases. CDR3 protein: CSARDQGWSTDTQYF. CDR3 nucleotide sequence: TGCAGTGCTAGAGATCAAGGATGGAGCACAGATACGCAGTATTTT.

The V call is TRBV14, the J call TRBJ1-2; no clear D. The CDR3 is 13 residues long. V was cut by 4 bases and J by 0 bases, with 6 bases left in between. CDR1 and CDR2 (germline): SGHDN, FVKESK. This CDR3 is CASSPSANYGYTF. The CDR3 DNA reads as TGTGCCAGCAGCCCGTCAGCTAACTATGGCTACACCTTC.

In DNA form, the CDR3 reads TGCAGTGCTAAACACTGGGATCGCCCAGATACGCAGTATTTT. Translating it yields CSAKHWDRPDTQYF. This chain connects TRBV20-1 to TRBJ2-3, with no clear D. CDR1 and CDR2 (germline): DFQATT, SNEGSKA (reference sequence). CDR3 length equals 14 residues. The V gene lost 4 bases and the J gene lost 4 bases, with 15 bases spanning the gap.

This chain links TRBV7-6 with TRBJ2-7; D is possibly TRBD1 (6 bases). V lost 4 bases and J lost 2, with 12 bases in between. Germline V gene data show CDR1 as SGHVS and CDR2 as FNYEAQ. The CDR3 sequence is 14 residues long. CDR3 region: CASSYRRGPYEQYF. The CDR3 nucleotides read TGTGCCAGCAGCTACCGCAGGGGCCCCTACGAGCAGTACTTC. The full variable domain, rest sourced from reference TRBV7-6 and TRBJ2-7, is GAGVSQSPRYKVTKRGQDVALRCDPISGHVSLYWYRQALGQGPEFLTYFNYEAQQDKSGLPNDRFSAERPEGSISTLTIQRTEQRDSAMYRCASSYRRGPYEQYFGPGTRLTVT.

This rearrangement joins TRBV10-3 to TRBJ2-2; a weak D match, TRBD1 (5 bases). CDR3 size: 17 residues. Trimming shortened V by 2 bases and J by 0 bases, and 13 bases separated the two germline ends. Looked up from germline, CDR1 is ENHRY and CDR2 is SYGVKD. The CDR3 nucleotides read TGTGCCATCAGTGAGCCGCAGGGCGGAACGAACACCGGGGAGCTGTTTTTT. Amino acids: CAISEPQGGTNTGELFF.

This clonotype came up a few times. The CDR3 loop is CASSSGSQASGELFF. The CDR3 nucleotides are TGCGCCAGCAGTTCCGGGTCACAGGCCTCCGGGGAGCTGTTTTTT. The chain is built from TRBV5-1 and TRBJ2-2; perhaps TRBD1 as D (5 bases). The germline gives CDR1 SGHRS, CDR2 YFSETQ. With 5 bases removed from V and 6 bases from J, the gap between germline ends came to 17 bases. This CDR3 region has 15 residues.

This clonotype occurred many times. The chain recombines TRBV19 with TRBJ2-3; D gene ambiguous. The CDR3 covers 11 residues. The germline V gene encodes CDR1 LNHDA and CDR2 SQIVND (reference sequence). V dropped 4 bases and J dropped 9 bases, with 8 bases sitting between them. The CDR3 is CASSSSKTQYF. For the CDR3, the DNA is TGTGCCAGTAGTAGCTCAAAAACGCAGTATTTT.

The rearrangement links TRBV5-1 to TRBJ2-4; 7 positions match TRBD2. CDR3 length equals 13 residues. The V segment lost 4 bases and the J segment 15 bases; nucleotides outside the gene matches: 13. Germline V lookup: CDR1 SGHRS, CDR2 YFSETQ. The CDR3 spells CASSPGTGGVRYF. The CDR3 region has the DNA TGCGCCAGCAGCCCAGGGACGGGGGGTGTACGGTACTTC.

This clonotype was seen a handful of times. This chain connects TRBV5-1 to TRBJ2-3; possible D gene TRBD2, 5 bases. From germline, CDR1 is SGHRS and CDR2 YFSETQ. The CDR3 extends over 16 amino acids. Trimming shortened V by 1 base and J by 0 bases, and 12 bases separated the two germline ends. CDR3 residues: CASSLKGATSTDTQYF. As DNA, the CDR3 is TGCGCCAGCAGCTTGAAGGGAGCGACGAGCACAGATACGCAGTATTTT.

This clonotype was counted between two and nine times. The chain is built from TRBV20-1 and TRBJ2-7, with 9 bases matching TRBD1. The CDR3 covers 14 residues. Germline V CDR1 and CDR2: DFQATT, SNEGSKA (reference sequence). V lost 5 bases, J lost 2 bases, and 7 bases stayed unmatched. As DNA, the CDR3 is TGCAGTGCTCAGAACAGGGGGCCGGCCTACGAGCAGTACTTC. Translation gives CSAQNRGPAYEQYF.

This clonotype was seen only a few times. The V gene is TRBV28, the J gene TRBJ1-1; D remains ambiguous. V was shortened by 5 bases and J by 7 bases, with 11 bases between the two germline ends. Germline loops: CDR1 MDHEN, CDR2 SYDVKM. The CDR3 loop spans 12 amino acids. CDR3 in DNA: TGTGCCAGCAGTCCGCCGGACCTTGAAGCTTTCTTT. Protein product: CASSPPDLEAFF.